One and the same sample provided the 18 T cell receptor beta chains below, sequenced in a study of blood T cell repertoires in COVID-19. The table came from immunoSEQ multiplex PCR; TCRdb's copy has only in-frame clones and leaves some out. Of tens of thousands of clones in the sample, approximately 91% were seen once. The sequenced material came from peripheral blood. The origin of the receptors is a human donor in a cohort sampled during active COVID-19.

The chain carries TRBV27 and TRBJ1-5, with unresolved D. Germline V gene sequence: CDR1 MNHEY, CDR2 SMNVEV (reference sequence). V shed 2 bases and J shed 2 bases, with 4 bases lying between them. CDR3 length equals 13 residues. The CDR3, as DNA: TGTGCCAGCAGTTTAACGGGCAATCAGCCCCAGCATTTT. Its translation: CASSLTGNQPQHF.

This clone was recorded once. V usage is TRBV11-2 and J usage is TRBJ1-1; 7 bases line up with TRBD1. Per the germline V gene, CDR1 is SGHAT and CDR2 is FQNNGV. Trimming removed 1 base from V and 10 bases from J; junction bases left unmatched: 3. This CDR3 has 12 amino acids. The CDR3 nucleotides are TGTGCCAGCAGCTTAGTCCAGGGGGGAGCTTTCTTT. This translates into CASSLVQGGAFF.

The CDR3 DNA is TGTGCCAGCAGCTTAGGGAGCGACAGGGAGCAGTACTTC. It codes for CASSLGSDREQYF. This chain links TRBV11-3 with TRBJ2-7, with D possibly matching TRBD1 (6 bases). The CDR3 totals 13 residues. Germline V lookup: CDR1 SGHNT, CDR2 YENEEA. Trimming left V 1 base short and J 7 bases short, with 11 bases between.

The rearrangement joins TRBV4-1 to TRBJ1-4, with 12 bases matching TRBD1. CDR1 and CDR2 (germline): MGHRA, YSYEKL. The CDR3 has 16 amino acids. The ends lost 4 bases at V and 5 bases at J; junction bases unmatched: 5. CDR3 bases: TGCGCCAGCAGCCCGGGACAGGGGGCAAGGAATGAAAAACTGTTTTTT. Translated, it gives CASSPGQGARNEKLFF.

This chain connects TRBV7-9 to TRBJ2-3, with a weak D call TRBD1 (6 bases). The germline gives CDR1 SEHNR, CDR2 FQNEAQ (reference sequence). Trimming left V 7 bases short and J 6 bases short, with 11 bases between. This CDR3 region has 12 residues. CDR3 coding DNA: TGTGCCAGCACCAGGGGCCCGGATACGCAGTATTTT. It specifies CASTRGPDTQYF.

This rearrangement joins TRBV21-1 to TRBJ2-7; TRBD1, as called in the table, went unchecked against the DNA. TRBV21-1 is designated a pseudogene. This CDR3 region has 18 residues. This CDR3 reads CASSKNWRTGRNFYEQYF. The CDR3 DNA follows: TGTGCCAGCAGCAAAAATTGGAGGACAGGGAGAAACTTTTACGAGCAGTACTTC.

The chain joins TRBV27 to TRBJ1-5, with TRBD1 matching 8 bases. V gave up 1 base and J gave up 5 bases; unmatched junction bases: 4. The CDR3 loop spans 15 amino acids. Germline V gene data show CDR1 as MNHEY and CDR2 as SMNVEV (reference sequence). The DNA for the CDR3 is TGTGCCAGCAGTTTATGGCAGGGGGCAGATCAGCCCCAGCATTTT. As protein: CASSLWQGADQPQHF.

The chain joins TRBV23-1 to TRBJ2-7, with TRBD2 identical over 12 bases. TRBV23-1 falls under the ORF class, with uncertain function. Trimming at V came to 4 bases and at J to 0 bases, leaving 7 bases not matched to a gene. The CDR3 totals 17 residues. The CDR3 sequence is CASSPPEGLAGSYEQYF. DNA of the CDR3: TGCGCCAGCAGTCCCCCCGAGGGACTAGCGGGCTCCTACGAGCAGTACTTC.

The chain combines TRBV6-5 with TRBJ2-7; 10 bases are a match to TRBD2. Trimming cost V 7 bases and J 6 bases; bases outside gene matches: 9. This CDR3 comprises 14 residues. From germline, CDR1 is MNHEY and CDR2 SVGAGI. In nucleotides, the CDR3 is TGTGCCAGCACCTCCAGCGGGGGGGTTCTCGAGCAGTACTTC. Its translation is CASTSSGGVLEQYF.

The chain links TRBV3-1 (or the pseudogene TRBV3-2) to TRBJ1-1, with D possibly TRBD1 on 5 matching bases. CDR1 LGHDT and CDR2 YNNKEL come from the germline V gene (reference sequence). V was clipped by 5 bases and J by 7 bases, with 20 bases between them. The CDR3 spans 15 residues. The CDR3 is CASSYSLSGIDEAFF. The CDR3 nucleotides are TGTGCCAGCAGCTATTCCCTTTCAGGGATAGATGAAGCTTTCTTT.

The rearrangement uses TRBV6-5 and TRBJ2-7; D gene uncertain. Germline V CDR1 and CDR2: MNHEY, SVGAGI. This CDR3 comprises 13 residues. Trimming pared 5 bases from V and 1 base from J, leaving 9 bases between. The CDR3 loop reads CASSPGNSYEQYF. In nucleotides, the CDR3 is TGTGCCAGCAGTCCGGGTAATTCCTACGAGCAGTACTTC.

The rearrangement links TRBV18 to TRBJ2-7, with D perhaps TRBD1 (5 bases). The germline V and J ends were trimmed by 3 bases and 0 bases, with 9 bases remaining between them. CDR3 size: 14 residues. Germline V gene lookup returns CDR1 KGHSH and CDR2 LQKENI. CDR3: CASSPPGPSYEQYF. DNA of the CDR3: TGTGCCAGCTCACCCCCAGGGCCCTCCTACGAGCAGTACTTC.

J is TRBJ1-6 and V is TRBV19; D uncertain. Deletions cut 3 bases from V and 5 bases from J, with 8 bases between. CDR1 is LNHDA, CDR2 SQIVND, per germline (reference sequence). The CDR3 length is 14 residues. CDR3 sequence (DNA): TGTGCCAGTAGTATTACCAGAAATAATTCACCCCTCCACTTT. Protein: CASSITRNNSPLHF.

The chain recombines TRBV4-3 with TRBJ2-1; a possible D gene is TRBD1 (6 bases). CDR1 is LGHNA and CDR2 is YSLEER in the germline V gene. V lost 4 bases, J lost 6 bases, and 13 bases lay in between. This CDR3 comprises 14 residues. The DNA for the CDR3 is TGCGCCAGCAGCCGGATGGACAGACCCAATGAGCAGTTCTTC. The encoded protein is CASSRMDRPNEQFF.

The rearrangement links TRBV27 to TRBJ1-1; a possible D gene is TRBD1 (6 bases). The V gene lost 6 bases and the J gene lost 5 bases, with 16 bases spanning the gap. Germline V CDR1 and CDR2: MNHEY, SMNVEV (reference sequence). CDR3 length: 14 amino acids. CDR3 nucleotides: TGTGCCAGCAGAGTACAGGGTGGAAGGACTGAAGCTTTCTTT. This sequence encodes CASRVQGGRTEAFF.

The chain uses TRBV19 and TRBJ1-1, with 9 positions matching TRBD1. V shed 6 bases, J shed 4 bases, and the junction held 3 bases outside the gene matches. Germline-derived CDR1 and CDR2 are LNHDA and SQIVND (reference sequence). The CDR3 contains 13 residues. CDR3 region: CASSTGQGTEAFF. The CDR3 DNA reads as TGTGCCAGTAGCACGGGACAGGGCACTGAAGCTTTCTTT.

Only a few counts were recorded for this clone. The genes are TRBV15 and TRBJ1-1; D call uncertain. The CDR3 sequence is 12 residues long. Germline CDR1 LNHNV, CDR2 YYDKDF (reference sequence). With 2 bases removed from V and 7 bases from J, the gap between germline ends came to 8 bases. The CDR3 DNA sequence: TGTGCCACCAGCAGACCGAAACTTGAAGCTTTCTTT. Its translation: CATSRPKLEAFF.

V usage is TRBV10-1 and J usage is TRBJ2-7; D uncertain. In germline, CDR1 is WNHNN, CDR2 SYGVQD (reference sequence). Trimming pared 4 bases from V and 6 bases from J, leaving 10 bases between. This CDR3 has 12 residues. This CDR3 is CASSGAETEQYF. In DNA, the CDR3 is TGCGCCAGCAGTGGGGCAGAAACCGAGCAGTACTTC.